These T cell receptor beta chains were read from a single sample in a study of T cells in tumors after PD-1 blockade. TCRdb's copy holds only in-frame clones and misses some; the assay was immunoSEQ multiplex PCR. The sample carries around 34,000 clones, 55% to 80% recorded once. The sequenced sample was PBMCs, obtained after anti-PD-1 treatment. The receptors shown here come from a human donor with basal cell carcinoma. CDR3s leave out the opening cysteine and the closing phenylalanine or tryptophan. Where a row states a size, it is once, few, many or the class of an expanded clone; other rows omit it.

v_call: TRBV3-1/TRBV3-2; clone_size: .; j_call: TRBJ1-1; cdr3_aa: ASSQVTVLNTEAF
v_call: TRBV10-3; clone_size: .; j_call: TRBJ1-3; cdr3_aa: AISPGVSSGNTIY
v_call: TRBV7-2; clone_size: .; j_call: TRBJ2-2; cdr3_aa: ASSVLSGGAGELF
v_call: TRBV28; clone_size: .; j_call: TRBJ2-3; cdr3_aa: ASSLQGRADTQY
v_call: TRBV12-3/TRBV12-4; clone_size: .; j_call: TRBJ1-1; cdr3_aa: ASKRTENTEAF
v_call: TRBV28; clone_size: .; j_call: TRBJ2-3; cdr3_aa: AIGSSTDTQY
v_call: TRBV5-1; clone_size: .; j_call: TRBJ2-7; cdr3_aa: ASSLGYPGGEQY
v_call: TRBV4-3; clone_size: few; j_call: TRBJ1-6; cdr3_aa: ASSRVFRDVNSPLH
v_call: TRBV6-5; clone_size: .; j_call: TRBJ2-6; cdr3_aa: ASSSSSGANVLT
v_call: TRBV6-6; clone_size: .; j_call: TRBJ2-5; cdr3_aa: ASSYRARGGETQY
v_call: TRBV7-2; clone_size: once; j_call: TRBJ2-7; cdr3_aa: ASSLSPSPRAAYEQY
v_call: TRBV3-1/TRBV3-2; clone_size: .; j_call: TRBJ1-4; cdr3_aa: ASSHREKLF
v_call: TRBV6-1; clone_size: .; j_call: TRBJ2-7; cdr3_aa: ASSETTAYEQY
v_call: TRBV5-1; clone_size: .; j_call: TRBJ2-3; cdr3_aa: ASSFLGGGGRTDTQY
v_call: TRBV9; clone_size: .; j_call: TRBJ2-3; cdr3_aa: ASSPYNTDTQY
v_call: TRBV16; clone_size: .; j_call: TRBJ1-1; cdr3_aa: ASSQSRAATEAF
v_call: TRBV28; clone_size: .; j_call: TRBJ2-1; cdr3_aa: ASLSPAGDLNEQF
v_call: TRBV12-5; clone_size: .; j_call: TRBJ2-3; cdr3_aa: ASGRRAGKADTQY
v_call: TRBV5-4; clone_size: .; j_call: TRBJ2-7; cdr3_aa: ASSLSTTGGEQY
v_call: TRBV9; clone_size: .; j_call: TRBJ2-7; cdr3_aa: ASSAPAGTGLAEQY
v_call: TRBV29-1; clone_size: .; j_call: TRBJ2-3; cdr3_aa: SVEPFTGAGTDTQY
v_call: TRBV19; clone_size: .; j_call: TRBJ2-1; cdr3_aa: ASSMAGQLYNEQF
v_call: TRBV14; clone_size: .; j_call: TRBJ1-1; cdr3_aa: ASSQEITGAGSEAF
v_call: TRBV19; clone_size: .; j_call: TRBJ2-1; cdr3_aa: ASSISRDFSYNEQF
v_call: TRBV7-2; clone_size: .; j_call: TRBJ2-7; cdr3_aa: ASSLTKDTAGHEQY
v_call: TRBV18; clone_size: .; j_call: TRBJ2-1; cdr3_aa: ASSPSTERQQF
v_call: TRBV29-1; clone_size: .; j_call: TRBJ2-1; cdr3_aa: SVESWTSGDEQF
v_call: TRBV30; clone_size: .; j_call: TRBJ2-7; cdr3_aa: AWKGTGGYEQY
v_call: TRBV29-1; clone_size: .; j_call: TRBJ2-2; cdr3_aa: SVDPGTGELF
v_call: TRBV4-2; clone_size: .; j_call: TRBJ1-1; cdr3_aa: ATSVGSNTEAF
v_call: TRBV9; clone_size: .; j_call: TRBJ2-1; cdr3_aa: ASSVSTSPNNEQF
v_call: TRBV30; clone_size: .; j_call: TRBJ1-5; cdr3_aa: AWSADRGGNQPQH
v_call: TRBV7-2; clone_size: .; j_call: TRBJ2-3; cdr3_aa: ASRVSHYTDTQY
v_call: TRBV6-5; clone_size: .; j_call: TRBJ1-6; cdr3_aa: ASTSGEGVSPLH
v_call: TRBV27; clone_size: .; j_call: TRBJ1-5; cdr3_aa: ASSLGQSNQPQH
v_call: TRBV27; clone_size: .; j_call: TRBJ1-1; cdr3_aa: ASSPPRAALGTEAF
v_call: TRBV7-9; clone_size: few; j_call: TRBJ1-1; cdr3_aa: ASSLVNTEAF
v_call: TRBV28; clone_size: .; j_call: TRBJ1-4; cdr3_aa: ASSTQQGLKEKLF
v_call: TRBV3-1/TRBV3-2; clone_size: .; j_call: TRBJ1-4; cdr3_aa: ASSQDHRAGRREGEKLF
v_call: TRBV5-1; clone_size: few; j_call: TRBJ2-7; cdr3_aa: ASGRQGGYEQY
v_call: TRBV21-1; clone_size: .; j_call: TRBJ1-3; cdr3_aa: ASRCELAQHARNTIY
v_call: TRBV11-3; clone_size: .; j_call: TRBJ2-3; cdr3_aa: ASSFGQATDTQY
v_call: TRBV19; clone_size: .; j_call: TRBJ2-2; cdr3_aa: ASTASSGGELF
v_call: TRBV9; clone_size: .; j_call: TRBJ2-7; cdr3_aa: ASSVAGLGSYEQY
v_call: TRBV7-6; clone_size: .; j_call: TRBJ1-1; cdr3_aa: ASSLGGTGNTEAF
v_call: TRBV7-9; clone_size: few; j_call: TRBJ2-2; cdr3_aa: ASSLYGRGLATGELF
v_call: TRBV7-9; clone_size: .; j_call: TRBJ2-1; cdr3_aa: ASSRVEPYNEQF
v_call: TRBV14; clone_size: once; j_call: TRBJ2-5; cdr3_aa: ASSQWGTSRQETQY
v_call: TRBV5-1; clone_size: .; j_call: TRBJ2-3; cdr3_aa: ASSPGQTIRTITDTQY
v_call: TRBV12-2; clone_size: .; j_call: TRBJ2-4; cdr3_aa: ASRLIGTGVVATKNIQY
v_call: TRBV7-2; clone_size: .; j_call: TRBJ2-7; cdr3_aa: ASSQEIPGREQY
v_call: TRBV2; clone_size: .; j_call: TRBJ2-1; cdr3_aa: ASRVHNEQF
v_call: TRBV6-5; clone_size: .; j_call: TRBJ1-4; cdr3_aa: ASNWDRINEKLF
v_call: TRBV7-2; clone_size: few; j_call: TRBJ2-7; cdr3_aa: ASSPSFAGGLEQY
v_call: TRBV6-5; clone_size: .; j_call: TRBJ2-7; cdr3_aa: ATRRGYEQY
v_call: TRBV11-1; clone_size: .; j_call: TRBJ2-2; cdr3_aa: ASSLLAGLSTGELF
v_call: TRBV10-3; clone_size: .; j_call: TRBJ2-7; cdr3_aa: AIRTGTGDYEQY
v_call: TRBV24-1; clone_size: .; j_call: TRBJ2-3; cdr3_aa: ATSDLRTGEPDTQY
v_call: TRBV4-3; clone_size: .; j_call: TRBJ1-3; cdr3_aa: ASSQVIGGLSSGNTIY
v_call: TRBV12-3/TRBV12-4; clone_size: .; j_call: TRBJ1-3; cdr3_aa: ASSQGHTIY